The 20 T cell receptor beta chains in this list originate from one sample, sequenced in a study of cytomegalovirus exposure and HLA in healthy donors (TCRdb year 2017). Receptors were amplified or captured by the immunoSEQ multiplex PCR assay. A mixture of 60 forward primers for TCR Vbeta segments and 13 reverse primers for TCR Jbeta segments was used in the multiplex PCR. The immuneACCESS repertoire file appears here via TCRdb, limited to in-frame rearrangements. These files lack a portion of the clones; in checked studies, under half of the deficit traces to unresolved V genes, and the cause of the others is not known. The sample table lists over 100,000 clones, approximately 79% of them with a count of one. The ten most abundant clones make up approximately 1.1% of the sample. The sample comprised PBMCs. Receptor source: a male donor in good health and CMV-seronegative.

The V gene is TRBV7-2, the J gene TRBJ2-3; 7 positions match TRBD2. The CDR3 totals 15 residues. J was trimmed by 7 bases and V by 3 bases; bases with no gene match: 10. Germline assignment: CDR1 SGHTA and CDR2 FQGNSA. CDR3 sequence: CASSLWKGSGNTQYF. CDR3 DNA sequence: TGTGCCAGCAGCTTGTGGAAGGGAAGCGGGAATACGCAGTATTTT.

The rearrangement links TRBV4-3 to TRBJ2-5, with 7 bases that match TRBD1. Germline loops: CDR1 LGHNA, CDR2 YSLEER. The CDR3 has 15 residues. J gave up 2 bases and V 1 base, and 4 bases lay outside the gene matches. The CDR3 sequence: CASSQAYRGQETQYF. The DNA for the CDR3 is TGCGCCAGCAGCCAAGCCTACAGGGGACAAGAGACCCAGTACTTC.

This chain connects TRBV28 to TRBJ1-1; 9 nucleotides agree with TRBD1. CDR1 and CDR2 from the germline V gene are MDHEN and SYDVKM. There are 14 residues in the CDR3. The ends lost 6 bases at V and 3 bases at J; junction bases unmatched: 5. The CDR3 here is CASRFRDRDTEAFF. CDR3 bases: TGTGCCAGCAGGTTCCGGGACAGGGACACTGAAGCTTTCTTT.

The V gene is TRBV29-1, the J gene TRBJ2-2; 16 bases match TRBD2. This CDR3 has 17 amino acids. Looked up from germline, CDR1 is SQVTM and CDR2 is ANQGSEA. With 4 bases clipped from V and 3 bases from J, the junction kept 5 bases outside the gene matches. CDR3 bases: TGCAGCGTTGCCGGGACTAGCGGGGGGGAATACACCGGGGAGCTGTTTTTT. Translation gives CSVAGTSGGEYTGELFF.

The rearrangement joins TRBV4-3 to TRBJ1-2; the D is unclear. CDR3 size: 13 residues. Germline V gene sequence: CDR1 LGHNA, CDR2 YSLEER. The V gene lost 0 bases and the J gene lost 7 bases, with 9 bases spanning the gap. The CDR3 sequence: CASSQENVGGYTF. For the CDR3, the DNA is TGCGCCAGCAGCCAAGAGAACGTCGGTGGCTACACCTTC.

The chain employs TRBV7-2 and TRBJ2-3, with 7 bases fitting TRBD1. CDR3 length: 13 amino acids. The germline gives CDR1 SGHTA, CDR2 FQGNSA. With V trimmed by 5 bases and J by 4 bases, 3 bases remained unmatched. The CDR3 loop is CASSPGQADTQYF. CDR3 in DNA: TGTGCCAGCAGCCCTGGACAGGCAGATACGCAGTATTTT. Complete variable domain (other parts from reference TRBV7-2 and TRBJ2-3): GAGVSQSPSNKVTEKGKDVELRCDPISGHTALYWYRQSLGQGLEFLIYFQGNSAPDKSGLPSDRFSAERTGGSVSTLTIQRTQQEDSAVYLCASSPGQADTQYFGPGTRLTVL.

This rearrangement joins TRBV2 to TRBJ1-1; 8 nucleotides agree with TRBD1. V lost 6 bases, J lost 1 base, and 10 bases stayed unmatched. The germline CDR1 and CDR2 sequences are SNHLY and FYNNEI. The CDR3 has 16 residues. CDR3 sequence reads: CASRNRQGSGNTEAFF. In nucleotides, the CDR3 is TGTGCCAGCAGGAACAGACAGGGGAGTGGGAACACTGAAGCTTTCTTT.

V usage is TRBV4-3 and J usage is TRBJ2-1; 10 bases align to TRBD2. The CDR3 covers 15 residues. Looked up from germline, CDR1 is LGHNA and CDR2 is YSLEER. Unmatched junction bases numbered 6, after V lost 2 bases and J lost 8 bases. The CDR3: CASSQNPSGGHEQFF. DNA for the CDR3: TGCGCCAGCAGCCAAAACCCTAGCGGGGGTCATGAGCAGTTCTTC.

This clone turned up a few times. The V and J genes are TRBV6-5 and TRBJ1-2; the D is unclear. The CDR3 runs to 14 residues. Germline V gene data show CDR1 as MNHEY and CDR2 as SVGAGI. The V gene lost 0 bases and the J gene lost 7 bases, with 12 bases spanning the gap. Here the CDR3 reads CASSYSFEPLGYTF. DNA of the CDR3: TGTGCCAGCAGTTACTCATTTGAGCCGCTTGGCTACACCTTC.

The V gene is TRBV11-2, the J gene TRBJ1-1; D possibly corresponds to TRBD1 (5 bases). The germline V gene has CDR1 SGHAT and CDR2 FQNNGV. Between the trimmed V and J ends, which lost 5 bases and 5 bases, there was a span of 18 bases. This CDR3 spans 15 amino acids. CDR3 region: CASSPNGGGWTEAFF. As DNA, the CDR3 is TGTGCCAGCAGCCCGAACGGCGGGGGGTGGACTGAAGCTTTCTTT.

The V gene is TRBV2, the J gene TRBJ2-6; D not certain. With 3 bases removed from V and 2 bases from J, the gap between germline ends came to 2 bases. Germline V gives CDR1 SNHLY, CDR2 FYNNEI. The length of the CDR3 is 13 residues. CDR3 DNA: TGTGCCAGCAGTGATACTGGGGCCAACGTCCTGACTTTC. Amino acid sequence: CASSDTGANVLTF.

The gene calls are TRBV11-2 and TRBJ2-2, with D possibly TRBD1 on 5 matching bases. The germline V gene has CDR1 SGHAT and CDR2 FQNNGV. This CDR3 is 14 amino acids long. V was cut by 2 bases and J by 7 bases, with 11 bases left in between. The CDR3 reads CASSLYRKNGELFF. CDR3 coding DNA: TGTGCCAGCAGCTTATACAGGAAGAACGGGGAGCTGTTTTTT.

The rearrangement uses TRBV15 and TRBJ1-5; TRBD1 matches at 7 bases. The CDR3 contains 16 residues. J was trimmed by 4 bases and V by 3 bases; bases with no gene match: 9. Per the germline V gene, CDR1 is LNHNV and CDR2 is YYDKDF (reference sequence). In DNA, the CDR3 is TGTGCCACCAGCAGGGACCCGGGACAGCTTAATCAGCCCCAGCATTTT. Encoded protein: CATSRDPGQLNQPQHF.

V gene TRBV7-3 combines with J gene TRBJ2-7; 10 nucleotides match TRBD1. In germline, CDR1 is SGHTA, CDR2 FQGTGA. V shed 6 bases and J 4 bases; nucleotides not matched to a gene: 6. CDR3 length equals 14 residues. CDR3 protein: CASSSTGGPYEQYF. The CDR3 nucleotides are TGTGCCAGCAGTTCGACAGGGGGCCCGTACGAGCAGTACTTC.

CDR3 nucleotides: TGCGCCAGCAGTCACTCGGGGACAGGGGAGGGCTATGGCTACACCTTC. The encoded protein is CASSHSGTGEGYGYTF. This chain joins TRBV23-1 and TRBJ1-2, with 10 bases identical to TRBD1. Being an ORF, TRBV23-1 has a function that is uncertain. This CDR3 is built from 16 residues. Germline trimming cut 3 bases from V and 4 bases from J; bases unmatched to any gene: 8.

The chain uses TRBV6-5 and TRBJ1-1; the D is unclear. The length of the CDR3 is 12 residues. Per the germline V gene, CDR1 is MNHEY and CDR2 is SVGAGI. With 5 bases removed from V and 5 bases from J, the gap between germline ends came to 9 bases. The CDR3 region is CASSPSGTEAFF. CDR3 DNA sequence: TGTGCCAGCAGTCCATCGGGGACTGAAGCTTTCTTT.

The V call is TRBV5-4, the J call TRBJ1-4; 10 positions match TRBD1. The V and J ends lost 3 bases and 0 bases, in that order; junction bases with no gene match: 5. This CDR3 has 17 amino acids. Germline loops: CDR1 SGHNT, CDR2 YYREEE (reference sequence). The CDR3 coding sequence is TGTGCCAGCAGCTCACCGGGACAGGGGTCAACTAATGAAAAACTGTTTTTT. This encodes CASSSPGQGSTNEKLFF.

The rearrangement links TRBV27 to TRBJ2-3; 13 bases map to TRBD2. Germline V gives CDR1 MNHEY, CDR2 SMNVEV (reference sequence). The CDR3 spans 17 residues. V lost 7 bases, J lost 3 bases, and 10 bases stayed unmatched. CDR3: CASKTLAGGRATDTQYF. CDR3 coding DNA: TGTGCCAGCAAAACACTAGCGGGGGGGCGGGCGACAGATACGCAGTATTTT.

This chain links TRBV2 with TRBJ2-5; maybe TRBD2 (6 bases). Trimming shortened V by 6 bases and J by 2 bases, and 7 bases separated the two germline ends. Germline CDR1 is SNHLY and CDR2 is FYNNEI. The CDR3 runs 12 residues. CDR3 nucleotides: TGTGCCAGCAGGCGGGGTCAAGAGACCCAGTACTTC. This encodes CASRRGQETQYF. Looking up the rest from reference TRBV2 and TRBJ2-5 gives the full variable domain: EPEVTQTPSHQVTQMGQEVILRCVPISNHLYFYWYRQILGQKVEFLVSFYNNEISEKSEIFDDQFSVERPDGSNFTLKIRSTKLEDSAMYFCASRRGQETQYFGPGTRLLVL.

The chain uses TRBV2 and TRBJ1-2; TRBD1 might be the D (5 bases). Germline V lookup: CDR1 SNHLY, CDR2 FYNNEI. The CDR3 contains 13 residues. Trimming shortened V by 3 bases and J by 4 bases, and 9 bases separated the two germline ends. The CDR3, as DNA: TGTGCCAGCAGTGAGGAGGGGTCCTATGGCTACACCTTC. This translates into CASSEEGSYGYTF.